The 31 T cell receptor beta chains given below trace back to one sample, sequenced in a study of T and B cells in COVID-19 patients. Each TRB amplification used 250-500 ng of genomic DNA from blood. Multiplex PCR with BIOMED2 TRB-A/B primer pools amplified TRB rearrangements. TCRdb re-called the multiplex PCR reads through MiXCR, storing one row per CDR3 protein. The sample has 12,000 to 15,000 distinct CDR3 sequences, 28% seen once; the top ten hold about 6.8%. Sequenced: blood. All receptors derive from a human donor who had recovered from COVID-19.

By proportion, this clonotype is medium-sized (0.01 to 0.1%). The CDR3 loop is CSVAGLAGGPGETQYF. The CDR3 coding sequence is TGCAGCGTAGCGGGACTAGCGGGAGGGCCGGGAGAGACCCAGTACTTC. The chain recombines TRBV29-1 with TRBJ2-5, with TRBD2 identical over 16 bases. This CDR3 spans 16 amino acids. Germline V gives CDR1 SQVTM, CDR2 ANQGSEA. V dropped 6 bases and J dropped 4; count of bases not matched to a gene: 8. Together with reference TRBV29-1 and TRBJ2-5, the CDR3 gives the full variable domain: SAVISQKPSRDICQRGTSLTIQCQVDSQVTMMFWYRQQPGQSLTLIATANQGSEATYESGFVIDKFPISRPNLTFSTLTVSNMSPEDSSIYLCSVAGLAGGPGETQYFGPGTRLLVL.

This clonotype appeared many times. V usage is TRBV27 and J usage is TRBJ1-5, with D possibly TRBD1 on 6 matching bases. CDR1 is MNHEY and CDR2 is SMNVEV in the germline V gene (reference sequence). Between the trimmed V and J ends, which lost 5 bases and 2 bases, there was a span of 13 bases. The CDR3 spans 15 residues. The CDR3 loop is CASSLQGRGNQPQHF. In nucleotides, the CDR3 is TGTGCCAGCAGTCTACAGGGCCGCGGCAATCAGCCCCAGCATTTT.

This chain links TRBV12-3 or TRBV12-4 with TRBJ1-1; D gene unclear. V lost 1 base and J 4 bases, leaving 1 base between the germline ends. This CDR3 is 11 amino acids long. The DNA of the CDR3 is TGTGCCAGCAGTTTAGGCACTGAAGCTTTCTTT. It encodes CASSLGTEAFF.

The rearrangement uses TRBV7-9 and TRBJ1-2; tentatively, D is TRBD1 (6 bases). This CDR3 has 14 amino acids. Germline CDR1 and CDR2: SEHNR and FQNEAQ (reference sequence). The V end was cut by 10 bases, the J end by 5 bases, with 20 bases between. CDR3 sequence (DNA): TGTGCCACCCCCGAACAGGGAAGATCTTATGGCTACACCTTC. Protein product: CATPEQGRSYGYTF.

This clonotype has just a few counts. The chain joins TRBV4-1 to TRBJ1-4; TRBD1 might be the D (6 bases). The CDR3 runs to 15 residues. Between the trimmed V and J ends, which lost 0 bases and 7 bases, there was a span of 12 bases. From germline, CDR1 is MGHRA and CDR2 YSYEKL. CDR3 region: CASSQDRGHSEKLFF. CDR3 nucleotide sequence: TGCGCCAGCAGCCAAGATCGGGGGCATAGTGAAAAACTGTTTTTT.

The rearrangement uses TRBV6-1 and TRBJ1-5; D perhaps matches TRBD1 (6 bases). Trimming stripped 2 bases from V and 0 bases from J, with 14 bases between. This CDR3 spans 17 amino acids. CDR1 is MNHNS and CDR2 is SASEGT in the germline V gene. The CDR3, as DNA: TGTGCCAGCAGTGAAAATCTGGACAGAAATAGCAATCAGCCCCAGCATTTT. This encodes CASSENLDRNSNQPQHF.

This clonotype was detected a few times. The CDR3 coding sequence is TGTGCCAGCAGTTACCAGGGGGACCAAGAGACCCAGTACTTC. The encoded protein is CASSYQGDQETQYF. The chain uses TRBV6-6 and TRBJ2-5, with 7 positions matching TRBD1. CDR3 size: 14 residues. Per the germline V gene, CDR1 is MNHNY and CDR2 is SVGAGI (reference sequence). The V and J ends lost 2 bases and 0 bases, in that order; junction bases with no gene match: 0.

This clonotype has just one count. The chain carries TRBV5-6 and TRBJ2-7; perhaps D is TRBD1 or TRBD2 (6 bases each). CDR1 and CDR2 from the germline V gene are SGHDT and YYEEEE. This CDR3 is built from 11 residues. V was pared by 5 bases and J by 8 bases, with 11 bases between. CDR3 loop: CASSDRGQQYF. CDR3 in DNA: TGTGCCAGCAGTGACCGGGGGCAGCAGTACTTC.

This chain uses TRBV27 with TRBJ1-1; TRBD1 matches at 10 bases. V shed 5 bases and J 4 bases; nucleotides not matched to a gene: 7. CDR3 length: 15 amino acids. The germline V gene encodes CDR1 MNHEY and CDR2 SMNVEV (reference sequence). The CDR3 sequence is CASSRDRGWGTEAFF. The CDR3 DNA reads TGTGCCAGCAGTCGGGACAGGGGATGGGGCACTGAAGCTTTCTTT.

V is TRBV6-5 and J is TRBJ1-1; the D is unclear. Germline V gives CDR1 MNHEY, CDR2 SVGAGI. This CDR3 is 14 amino acids long. The V gene lost 1 base and the J gene lost 4 bases, with 10 bases spanning the gap. Written as DNA, the CDR3 is TGTGCCAGCAGTTACTGGGGAGCTGGCACTGAAGCTTTCTTT. Residues: CASSYWGAGTEAFF.

This clonotype has a count of ten or more. The chain carries TRBV15 and TRBJ1-2; 7 positions match TRBD1. Germline CDR1 LNHNV, CDR2 YYDKDF (reference sequence). V lost 0 bases, J lost 7 bases, and 8 bases stayed unmatched. This CDR3 is built from 15 residues. The CDR3 sequence: CATSREGGTVPGYTF. CDR3 coding DNA: TGTGCCACCAGCAGAGAGGGGGGGACAGTACCTGGCTACACCTTC.

This clonotype has only a few counts. V is TRBV12-3 or TRBV12-4 and J is TRBJ2-6; D gene unclear. Between the trimmed V and J ends, which lost 3 bases and 0 bases, there was a span of 12 bases. The CDR3 length is 17 residues. The CDR3 sequence is CASSFFAASSGANVLTF. The CDR3 coding sequence is TGTGCCAGCAGTTTTTTTGCAGCCTCCTCTGGGGCCAACGTCCTGACTTTC.

This clonotype was seen only a few times. V is TRBV7-9 and J is TRBJ2-3; TRBD1 matches at 11 bases. This CDR3 contains 15 residues. From germline, CDR1 is SEHNR and CDR2 FQNEAQ (reference sequence). Unmatched junction bases numbered 4, after V lost 4 bases and J lost 4 bases. The CDR3 loop reads CASSSPGQGADTQYF. Here the CDR3 DNA reads TGTGCCAGCAGCTCGCCGGGACAGGGGGCAGATACGCAGTATTTT.

The rearrangement links TRBV15 to TRBJ2-3; D possibly corresponds to TRBD2 (6 bases). Germline assignment: CDR1 LNHNV and CDR2 YYDKDF (reference sequence). CDR3 length: 14 amino acids. Trimming took 6 bases from V and 0 from J, leaving 10 bases between them. Here the CDR3 DNA reads TGTGCCACCAGGGGGGGTGAGAGCACAGATACGCAGTATTTT. Residues: CATRGGESTDTQYF.

This clonotype was seen many times. The rearrangement uses TRBV5-6 and TRBJ1-2; 12 nucleotides agree with TRBD1. V was pared by 0 bases and J by 4 bases, with 19 bases of the junction left unmatched. The CDR3 sequence is 21 residues long. Germline-derived CDR1 and CDR2 are SGHDT and YYEEEE. CDR3 sequence reads: CASSLGRALGTGGEGSYGYTF. The CDR3 DNA reads as TGTGCCAGCAGCTTGGGCCGTGCACTCGGGACAGGGGGCGAGGGAAGCTATGGCTACACCTTC.

The chain has TRBV6-1 and TRBJ2-1; the match to TRBD2 covers 9 bases. Germline V lookup: CDR1 MNHNS, CDR2 SASEGT. The V and J ends lost 4 bases and 10 bases, in that order; junction bases with no gene match: 5. The CDR3 runs 13 residues. CDR3 bases: TGTGCCAGCAGTGTTATTCTAGCGGGAGAGCAGTTCTTC. As protein: CASSVILAGEQFF.

About this clonotype itself: Since a much larger clone is just one base distant, this may be a read error. The rearrangement joins TRBV18 to TRBJ2-7; the match to TRBD1 covers 9 bases. Germline trimming cut 4 bases from V and 7 bases from J; bases unmatched to any gene: 5. Germline CDR1 and CDR2: KGHSH and LQKENI. This CDR3 is built from 13 residues. CDR3 nucleotides: TGTGCCAGCTCACGAAAAGACAGGGGGGAGCAGTACTTC. The encoded protein is CASSRKDRGEQYF.

Concerning this clonotype: This likely comes from a read error, as the CDR3 has no conserved phenylalanine or tryptophan at its end. The DNA is omitted, as the CDR3 cannot be located on it reliably, and the CDR3 follows TCRdb's listing. The V and J genes are TRBV15 and TRBJ2-6; the table calls TRBD1, which could not be checked here. Germline-derived CDR1 and CDR2 are LNHNV and YYDKDF (reference sequence). A total of 8 residues make up the CDR3, ends included. The CDR3 loop is CATSRGRT.

Comments on this clonotype: This could be a read error, since a much larger clone is one nucleotide away. The chain carries TRBV29-1 and TRBJ1-1; no definite D call. The V end was cut by 3 bases, the J end by 7 bases, with 9 bases between. The germline V gene encodes CDR1 SQVTM and CDR2 ANQGSEA. The CDR3 has 11 residues. CDR3 DNA: TGCAGCGTTGACAGGATGCTTGAAGCTTTCTTT. It yields the protein CSVDRMLEAFF.

V usage is TRBV5-6 and J usage is TRBJ1-2, with D perhaps matching TRBD1 (6 bases). Trimming pared 4 bases from V and 4 bases from J, leaving 14 bases between. The V gene's germline CDR1 is SGHDT and CDR2 YYEEEE. The CDR3 extends over 14 amino acids. The CDR3 region has the DNA TGTGCCAGCAGCCTCGAGGGGGTGGCCTATGGCTACACCTTC. Its protein product is CASSLEGVAYGYTF.

The chain couples TRBV5-1 to TRBJ1-5, with TRBD1 as a possible D gene (5 bases). The germline V gene encodes CDR1 SGHRS and CDR2 YFSETQ. Trimming removed 0 bases at V and 3 bases at J, with 7 bases between. The CDR3 has 14 amino acids. CDR3 region: CASSLGGTNQPQHF. CDR3 sequence (DNA): TGCGCCAGCAGCTTGGGGGGGACCAATCAGCCCCAGCATTTT.

By frequency in the sample, this clonotype is medium-sized. V usage is TRBV27 and J usage is TRBJ2-5, with 10 bases matching TRBD2. The CDR3 runs 17 residues. The V segment lost 7 bases and the J segment 3 bases; nucleotides outside the gene matches: 14. Germline assignment: CDR1 MNHEY and CDR2 SMNVEV (reference sequence). CDR3 sequence (DNA): TGTGCCAGCACCCCACGGGGTGGTAGCGGGGGGAAAGAGACCCAGTACTTC. It yields the protein CASTPRGGSGGKETQYF.

The CDR3, as DNA: TGTGCCACCAGTGAAAGGGCGGACTATGGCTACACCTTC. Translation: CATSERADYGYTF. This sequence joins TRBV24-1 and TRBJ1-2, with D unresolved. The CDR3 totals 13 residues. Per the germline V gene, CDR1 is KGHDR and CDR2 is SFDVKD. Trimming stripped 4 bases from V and 3 bases from J, with 8 bases between.

By share, this clonotype ranks as medium-sized. The V and J genes are TRBV6-5 and TRBJ2-7; 8 bases align to TRBD1. Germline V gene lookup returns CDR1 MNHEY and CDR2 SVGAGI. The CDR3 has 14 amino acids. Losses at the gene ends were 5 bases for V and 2 bases for J; bases not matched to a gene: 5. CDR3 protein: CASSRTGSAYEQYF. DNA of the CDR3: TGTGCCAGCAGTCGGACAGGGTCGGCCTACGAGCAGTACTTC.

The chain combines TRBV11-1 with TRBJ2-7; D is undetermined. CDR1 and CDR2 (germline): SGHAT, FQDESV (reference sequence). The V end lost 2 bases, the J end lost 0 bases, and 11 bases lay between the germline ends. The CDR3 is 15 residues long. DNA of the CDR3: TGTGCCAGCAGCTTAATCAAGGCTGGCTCCTACGAGCAGTACTTC. Encoded protein: CASSLIKAGSYEQYF.

This clonotype was detected many times. The chain joins TRBV19 to TRBJ1-2; 10 bases fit TRBD1. CDR1 is LNHDA, CDR2 SQIVND, per germline (reference sequence). The V and J ends lost 3 bases and 2 bases, in that order; junction bases with no gene match: 3. The CDR3 sequence is 15 residues long. The CDR3 DNA reads as TGTGCCAGTAGTATCCCGGGACAGGGGAACTATGGCTACACCTTC. Translation gives CASSIPGQGNYGYTF. The variable domain in full, with the rest retrieved from reference TRBV19 and TRBJ1-2, is DGGITQSPKYLFRKEGQNVTLSCEQNLNHDAMYWYRQDPGQGLRLIYYSQIVNDFQKGDIAEGYSVSREKKESFPLTVTSAQKNPTAFYLCASSIPGQGNYGYTFGSGTRLTVV.

This clonotype was counted many times. The CDR3: CASSSDRYNSPLHF. CDR3 DNA: TGTGCCAGCAGTTCGGACAGATATAATTCACCCCTCCACTTT. The V call is TRBV6-5, the J call TRBJ1-6; D might be TRBD1 (6 bases). Germline loops: CDR1 MNHEY, CDR2 SVGAGI. The CDR3 is 14 amino acids. Trimming stripped 4 bases from V and 4 bases from J, with 8 bases between.

This clonotype occurred many times. The CDR3 bases are TGTGCCAGCAGTGAGGGGGTAGGGGACTCAACCTACGAGCAGTACTTC. Translation: CASSEGVGDSTYEQYF. J is TRBJ2-7 and V is TRBV6-1; tentative D call: TRBD2 (6 bases). The CDR3 totals 16 residues. Trimming shortened V by 3 bases and J by 2 bases, and 17 bases separated the two germline ends. CDR1 MNHNS and CDR2 SASEGT come from the germline V gene.

This clonotype turned up a few times. CDR3 sequence: CASSTGTGGHNEQFF. CDR3 nucleotide sequence: TGTGCCAGCAGTACCGGGACAGGGGGTCACAATGAGCAGTTCTTC. The chain links TRBV6-1 to TRBJ2-1, with 11 bases aligning to TRBD1. The CDR3 has 15 amino acids. Per the germline V gene, CDR1 is MNHNS and CDR2 is SASEGT. V lost 5 bases and J lost 5; bases outside the gene matches: 5.

This clonotype was counted ten times or more. The gene calls are TRBV12-3 or TRBV12-4 and TRBJ2-7, with D unresolved. Trimming stripped 2 bases from V and 4 bases from J, with 9 bases between. This CDR3 region has 13 residues. The CDR3 nucleotides are TGTGCCAGCAGTTTATCTCAGGATTACGAGCAGTACTTC. This encodes CASSLSQDYEQYF.

This clonotype has at least ten counts. The chain employs TRBV5-4 and TRBJ1-1; D gene unclear. The CDR3 loop spans 14 amino acids. Trimming shortened V by 3 bases and J by 11 bases, and 20 bases separated the two germline ends. Germline V CDR1 and CDR2: SGHNT, YYREEE (reference sequence). The CDR3 is CASSYLGVGLSAFF. Here the CDR3 DNA reads TGTGCCAGCAGCTACCTCGGGGTAGGGTTGTCGGCTTTCTTT.